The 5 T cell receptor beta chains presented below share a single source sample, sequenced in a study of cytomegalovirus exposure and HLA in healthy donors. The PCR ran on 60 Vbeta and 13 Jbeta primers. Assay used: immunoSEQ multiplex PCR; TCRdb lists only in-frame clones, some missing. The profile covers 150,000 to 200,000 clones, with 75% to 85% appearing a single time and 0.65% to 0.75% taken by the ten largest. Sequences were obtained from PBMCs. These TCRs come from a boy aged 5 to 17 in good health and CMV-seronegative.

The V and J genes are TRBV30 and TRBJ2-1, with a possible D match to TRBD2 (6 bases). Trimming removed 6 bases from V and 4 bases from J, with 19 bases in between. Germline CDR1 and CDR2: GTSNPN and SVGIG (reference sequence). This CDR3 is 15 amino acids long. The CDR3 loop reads CACTRLVGGYNEQFF. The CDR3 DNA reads TGTGCCTGCACCAGACTAGTGGGGGGTTACAATGAGCAGTTCTTC.

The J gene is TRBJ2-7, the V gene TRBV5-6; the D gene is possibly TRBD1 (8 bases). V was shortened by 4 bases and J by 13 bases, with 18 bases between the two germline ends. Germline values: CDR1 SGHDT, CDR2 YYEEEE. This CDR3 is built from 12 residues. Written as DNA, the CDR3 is TGTGCCAGCAGCCGGGGAGGGGACAGGCCCTACTTC. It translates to CASSRGGDRPYF.

CDR3 region: CASSIVGDSPSNQPQHF. CDR3 coding DNA: TGTGCCAGTAGTATCGTTGGGGACAGTCCTAGCAATCAGCCCCAGCATTTT. The genes are TRBV19 and TRBJ1-5, with 7 bases identical to TRBD1. The junction had 8 bases not matched to a gene; V was cut back by 3 bases and J by 0 bases. Germline assignment: CDR1 LNHDA and CDR2 SQIVND (reference sequence). The CDR3 runs 17 residues.

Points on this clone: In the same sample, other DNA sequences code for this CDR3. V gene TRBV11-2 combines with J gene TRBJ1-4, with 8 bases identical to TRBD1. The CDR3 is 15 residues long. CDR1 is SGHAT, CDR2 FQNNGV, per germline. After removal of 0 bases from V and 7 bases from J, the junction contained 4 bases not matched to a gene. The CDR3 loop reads CASSLDRGLAEKLFF. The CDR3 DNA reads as TGTGCCAGCAGCTTAGACAGGGGGCTCGCTGAAAAACTGTTTTTT.

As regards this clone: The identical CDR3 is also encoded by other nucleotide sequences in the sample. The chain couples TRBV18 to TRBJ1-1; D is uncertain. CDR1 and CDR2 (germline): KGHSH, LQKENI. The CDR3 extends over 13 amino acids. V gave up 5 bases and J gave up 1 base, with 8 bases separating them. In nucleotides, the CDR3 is TGTGCCAGCTCATCCACACCGAACACTGAAGCTTTCTTT. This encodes CASSSTPNTEAFF.